Reported below is one TCR beta chain. The antigen remains unidentified. The data derive from a study of T cell responses to AZD1222 COVID-19 vaccine. For the study at large: Pooling was applied to second doses at about 4 or about 12 weeks.

General study findings and limits: At 160-218 and 743-854, vaccine-associated CD4 TCRs were dominant, and they spanned spike. Repertoire sampling happened only post peak T cell response. Donors skewed white British and female; clonal diversity was possibly underestimated.

The table came from immunoSEQ multiplex PCR; TCRdb's copy has only in-frame clones and leaves some out. The sample carries around 62,000 clones, around 90% recorded once. V gave up 0 bases and J gave up 7 bases, with 10 bases separating them. The CDR3 is made up of 13 amino acids. The germline V gene encodes CDR1 GTSNPN and CDR2 SVGIG (reference sequence). The source of this sequence is an adult in good health. This sequence joins TRBV30 and TRBJ1-5, with a possible D match to TRBD1 (5 bases). Sequenced here: peripheral blood, sampled on day 0 of AZD1222 vaccination. The CDR3 DNA reads TGTGCCTGGAGTGTTCAGGCAGGGCAGCCCCAGCATTTT. Its protein product is CAWSVQAGQPQHF.